Sequencing of this T cell receptor beta chain was carried out in a study of T cells expressing NK-cell markers. Per the germline V gene, CDR1 is SGHAT and CDR2 is FQNNGV. This CDR3 spans 16 amino acids. A 5'RACE template switching approach incorporating UMIs was used to make TCR beta cDNA. TCRdb reprocessed the 5' RACE reads and stores each CDR3 protein as one record, lacking DNA. This table holds about 150,000 distinct CDR3 sequences. The specimen was blood T cells: a sorted CD56 or NKG2C T cell subset, CD4+ or CD8+ T cells, or bulk PBMC T cells (not recorded which). The receptor's source is a woman between 50 and 59 years old in good health. The chain carries TRBV11-2 and TRBJ1-1; with no DNA, the TCRdb D assignment of TRBD1 cannot be verified. The CDR3 reads CASSLAQQGSWTEAFF.